The T cell receptor (beta chain) under discussion was sequenced for a study of OX40 agonist ivuxolimab in advanced cancers. The assay was immunoSEQ multiplex PCR, and TCRdb's table has in-frame clones only and misses some. There are around 53,000 clones in the sample; approximately 87% occur only once, and 6.5% to 8% lies in the top ten. The junction had 11 bases not matched to a gene; V was cut back by 10 bases and J by 5 bases. The CDR3 extends over 14 amino acids. Germline CDR1 is LNHDA and CDR2 is SQIVND (reference sequence). This chain links TRBV19 with TRBJ1-5; 7 bases fit TRBD1. The receptor was isolated from an adult with an advanced solid tumor such as melanoma, head and neck, liver or kidney cancer. The material sequenced was CD4+ or CD8+ T cells sorted from blood, taken in a trial of the OX40 agonist ivuxolimab. CDR3 region: CATAQGRVDQPQHF. Here the CDR3 DNA reads TGTGCCACCGCACAGGGGAGGGTCGATCAGCCCCAGCATTTT. The full variable domain, rest sourced from reference TRBV19 and TRBJ1-5, is DGGITQSPKYLFRKEGQNVTLSCEQNLNHDAMYWYRQDPGQGLRLIYYSQIVNDFQKGDIAEGYSVSREKKESFPLTVTSAQKNPTAFYLCATAQGRVDQPQHFGDGTRLSIL.